This T cell receptor beta chain is from a study of blood T cell repertoires in COVID-19. About the study: PBMCs, B-cell-depleted T cells, or T cells were the source of the cDNA or gDNA that made up the material.

CDR3 size: 16 residues. V gave up 0 bases and J gave up 0 bases, with 10 bases separating them. Looked up from germline, CDR1 is ENHRY and CDR2 is SYGVKD. Per the original methods: Reference gene primer amplification gave estimated nucleated cell counts. Repertoires were generated with immunoSEQ multiplex PCR, while TCRdb's copy carries only in-frame clones and drops some. D and trimming were read from the DNA, whereas the V and J calls and clone size are those reported in that table. The sample shows some 24,000 clones, around nine tenths of them seen only once. The TCR was taken from a middle-aged man with active COVID-19. The chain is built from TRBV10-3 and TRBJ2-3; D is undetermined. The sequencing sample was made of peripheral blood. The CDR3 spells CAISESRVPSTDTQYF. The CDR3 DNA sequence: TGTGCCATCAGTGAGTCCCGGGTCCCTAGCACAGATACGCAGTATTTT.